The TCR beta chain under discussion was sequenced for a study of cytomegalovirus exposure and HLA in healthy donors. With regard to this clone: Its matching antigen is unknown.

It was with 60 Vbeta and 13 Jbeta primers that the PCR ran. Assay used: immunoSEQ multiplex PCR; TCRdb lists only in-frame clones, some missing. The listing records 60,000 to 80,000 clones. General study results and limits: In vitro testing confirmed a few CMV-associated chains as specific for CMV antigens.

The source of this sequence is a man between 35 and 55 years old in good health and CMV-seronegative. What was sequenced was PBMCs.

CDR3 protein: CASSLDRGDYGYTF. The CDR3 DNA reads as TGTGCCAGCAGCTTGGACCGGGGGGATTATGGCTACACCTTC. The chain carries TRBV5-5 and TRBJ1-2; D may be TRBD1 (5 bases). The CDR3 sequence is 14 residues long. In germline, CDR1 is SGHKS, CDR2 YYEKEE (reference sequence). V gave up 0 bases and J gave up 5 bases, with 11 bases separating them. Together with reference TRBV5-5 and TRBJ1-2, the CDR3 gives the full variable domain: DAGVTQSPTHLIKTRGQQVTLRCSPISGHKSVSWYQQVLGQGPQFIFQYYEKEERGRGNFPDRFSARQFPNYSSELNVNALLLGDSALYLCASSLDRGDYGYTFGSGTRLTVV.